These 9 T cell receptor beta chains came from one sample sequenced in a study of OX40 agonist ivuxolimab in advanced cancers. Only in-frame clones appear in the TCRdb table, and some are missing; sequencing was by immunoSEQ multiplex PCR. Of over 55,000 clones listed, 75% to 90% are singletons. The input for sequencing was CD4+ or CD8+ T cells sorted from blood, taken in a trial of the OX40 agonist ivuxolimab. All receptors come from an adult with an advanced solid tumor such as melanoma, head and neck, liver or kidney cancer.

The chain carries TRBV28 and TRBJ1-1; D is unresolved. The CDR3 loop spans 10 amino acids. V was clipped by 3 bases and J by 9 bases, with 5 bases between them. From germline, CDR1 is MDHEN and CDR2 SYDVKM. The CDR3 here is CASSFIKAFF. As DNA, the CDR3 is TGTGCCAGCAGTTTTATCAAAGCTTTCTTT.

The rearrangement uses TRBV6-6 and TRBJ2-4; D is possibly TRBD1 or TRBD2 (5 bases each). This CDR3 contains 15 residues. Germline-derived CDR1 and CDR2 are MNHNY and SVGAGI (reference sequence). V lost 1 base and J 2 bases, leaving 9 bases between the germline ends. This CDR3 is CASSYLGVPKNIQYF. The DNA of the CDR3 is TGTGCCAGCAGTTACTTGGGGGTTCCCAAAAACATTCAGTACTTC.

CDR3 residues: CASSPGTENGYTF. CDR3 DNA sequence: TGTGCCAGCAGCCCCGGGACAGAAAATGGCTACACCTTC. V is TRBV5-6 and J is TRBJ1-2; 7 nucleotides match TRBD1. The CDR3 length is 13 residues. The junction had 6 bases not matched to a gene; V was cut back by 4 bases and J by 6 bases. From germline, CDR1 is SGHDT and CDR2 YYEEEE.

The V gene is TRBV19, the J gene TRBJ1-2; D perhaps matches TRBD1 (5 bases). Germline V gene data show CDR1 as LNHDA and CDR2 as SQIVND (reference sequence). The length of the CDR3 is 14 residues. V dropped 4 bases and J dropped 5 bases, with 14 bases sitting between them. In nucleotides, the CDR3 is TGTGCCAGTAGTACCCACACAGGCGCTTATGGCTACACCTTC. Its protein product is CASSTHTGAYGYTF.

The chain combines TRBV9 with TRBJ1-4; D is ambiguous. V lost 3 bases and J 3 bases, leaving 12 bases between the germline ends. This CDR3 has 15 residues. In germline, CDR1 is SGDLS, CDR2 YYNGEE. The CDR3 here is CASSGGGVPNEKLFF. The CDR3 bases are TGTGCCAGCAGCGGAGGCGGGGTACCTAATGAAAAACTGTTTTTT.

The chain is built from TRBV7-8 and TRBJ1-3; D is undetermined. The CDR3 has 13 amino acids. V lost 4 bases to trimming and J lost 6 bases, with 10 bases between them. The V gene's germline CDR1 is SGHVS and CDR2 FQNEAQ. The DNA of the CDR3 is TGTGCCAGCAGCTCAGACTCGAAAAACACCATATATTTT. This encodes CASSSDSKNTIYF.

The chain combines TRBV27 with TRBJ1-2, with 7 nucleotides matching TRBD1. The V gene end was trimmed by 5 bases and the J gene end by 0 bases; junction bases not matched to a gene: 6. Germline-derived CDR1 and CDR2 are MNHEY and SMNVEV (reference sequence). CDR3 size: 15 residues. The CDR3 bases are TGTGCCAGCAGTCCCGGGACAGTAGCTAACTATGGCTACACCTTC. Residues: CASSPGTVANYGYTF.

This rearrangement joins TRBV11-3 to TRBJ2-1; 11 bases are shared with TRBD2. Germline loops: CDR1 SGHNT, CDR2 YENEEA. The V and J ends lost 4 bases and 9 bases, in that order; junction bases with no gene match: 8. The CDR3 is 15 residues long. CDR3 region: CASSSPLAGGGEQFF. The DNA for the CDR3 is TGTGCCAGCAGCTCGCCCCTAGCGGGGGGCGGTGAGCAGTTCTTC.

The rearrangement uses TRBV7-9 and TRBJ2-1; possible D gene TRBD1, 5 bases. CDR1 and CDR2 from the germline V gene are SEHNR and FQNEAQ (reference sequence). V lost 3 bases, J lost 9 bases, and 12 bases lay in between. The CDR3 totals 13 residues. CDR3 protein: CASSFDSTSEQFF. As DNA, the CDR3 is TGTGCCAGCAGCTTTGACAGTACCAGTGAGCAGTTCTTC.